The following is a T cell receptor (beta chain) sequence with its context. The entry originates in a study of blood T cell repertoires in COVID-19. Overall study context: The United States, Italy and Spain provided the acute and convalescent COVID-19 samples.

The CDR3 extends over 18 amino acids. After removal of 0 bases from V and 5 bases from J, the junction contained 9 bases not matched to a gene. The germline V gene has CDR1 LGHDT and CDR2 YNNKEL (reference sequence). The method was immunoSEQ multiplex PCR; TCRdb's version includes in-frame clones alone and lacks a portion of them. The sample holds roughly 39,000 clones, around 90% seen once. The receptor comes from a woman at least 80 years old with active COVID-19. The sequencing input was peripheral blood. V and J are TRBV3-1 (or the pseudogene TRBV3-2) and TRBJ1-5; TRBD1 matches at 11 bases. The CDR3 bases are TGTGCCAGCAGCCAAGACCCCCGGGGACAGGGGGTGGATCAGCCCCAGCATTTT. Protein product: CASSQDPRGQGVDQPQHF.